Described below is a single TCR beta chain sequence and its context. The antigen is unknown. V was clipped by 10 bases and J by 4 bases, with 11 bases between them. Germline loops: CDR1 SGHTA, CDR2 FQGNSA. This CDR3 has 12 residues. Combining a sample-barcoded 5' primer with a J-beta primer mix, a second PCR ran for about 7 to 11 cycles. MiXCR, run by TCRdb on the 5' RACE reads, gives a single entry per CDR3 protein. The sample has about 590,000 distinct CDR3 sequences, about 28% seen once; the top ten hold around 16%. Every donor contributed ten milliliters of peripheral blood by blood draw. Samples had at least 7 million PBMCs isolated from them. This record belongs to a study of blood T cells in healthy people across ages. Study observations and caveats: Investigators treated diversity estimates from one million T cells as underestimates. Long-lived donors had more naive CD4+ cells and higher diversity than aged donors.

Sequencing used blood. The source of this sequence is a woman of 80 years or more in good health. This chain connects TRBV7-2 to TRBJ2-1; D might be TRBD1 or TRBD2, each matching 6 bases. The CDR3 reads CATGGDYNEQFF. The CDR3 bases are TGTGCCACCGGGGGCGATTACAATGAGCAGTTCTTC.